This entry is about one TCR beta chain. Sequenced by immunoSEQ multiplex PCR; TCRdb stores in-frame clones only, minus some. The sample has nearly 80,000 clones; about 92% are singletons. This record comes from a study of T cell changes during pregnancy in multiple sclerosis. V shed 0 bases, J shed 8 bases, and the junction held 15 bases outside the gene matches. The CDR3 runs to 18 residues. CDR1 SGHRS and CDR2 YFSETQ come from the germline V gene. The chain joins TRBV5-1 to TRBJ1-4, with 8 nucleotides matching TRBD1. This TCR was sampled from a female donor with multiple sclerosis, enrolled in a pregnancy study. Sequenced here: CD4+ T cells from peripheral blood mononuclear cells, sampled before pregnancy. The CDR3 DNA is TGCGCCAGCAGCTTGGTCGGGCTCTTCGGACAGGGTGGAGAAAAACTGTTTTTT. This encodes CASSLVGLFGQGGEKLFF.